These 10 T cell receptor beta chains were all obtained from the same sample, sequenced in a study of T-cell memory formation after mild COVID-19. TCRdb reprocessed the 5' RACE reads via MiXCR and lists one record per CDR3 protein. The table includes 280,000 or so distinct CDR3 sequences, 8.2% detected once. The specimen was PBMCs or a T cell subset sorted from them (not recorded which). The receptors were sampled from a man between 18 and 29 years old who had mild COVID-19 (a few samples of this study predate the infection). Cell type and time point are not known.

V is TRBV27 and J is TRBJ1-2; no reliable D call. Per the germline V gene, CDR1 is MNHEY and CDR2 is SMNVEV (reference sequence). This CDR3 has 13 amino acids. V was pared by 4 bases and J by 5 bases, with 11 bases between. The CDR3 DNA sequence: TGTGCCAGCAGTTCGGACGGAAGATATGGCTACACCTTC. This codes for CASSSDGRYGYTF.

The CDR3 spells CASSPSQRGNQPQHF. In nucleotides, the CDR3 is TGTGCCAGCAGCCCGTCCCAAAGAGGCAATCAGCCCCAGCATTTT. This chain joins TRBV3-1 and TRBJ1-5; D is uncertain. Germline CDR1 LGHDT, CDR2 YNNKEL (reference sequence). V lost 4 bases, J lost 2 bases, and 12 bases lay in between. This CDR3 contains 15 residues. The variable domain in full, completed from reference TRBV3-1 and TRBJ1-5, reads DTAVSQTPKYLVTQMGNDKSIKCEQNLGHDTMYWYKQDSKKFLKIMFSYNNKELIINETVPNRFSPKSPDKAHLNLHINSLELGDSAVYFCASSPSQRGNQPQHFGDGTRLSIL.

This clonotype was seen only a few times. The rearrangement joins TRBV25-1 to TRBJ2-2; D possibly matches TRBD1 or TRBD2 (6 bases each). Per the germline V gene, CDR1 is MGHDK and CDR2 is SYGVNS. This CDR3 is built from 15 residues. Trimming stripped 7 bases from V and 5 bases from J, with 17 bases between. The CDR3 loop is CASNPGGEGTGELFF. The CDR3 nucleotides are TGTGCCAGCAATCCCGGGGGCGAAGGGACCGGGGAGCTGTTTTTT.

This clonotype was counted ten times or more. The genes are TRBV7-8 and TRBJ2-2; D is tentatively TRBD1 or TRBD2 (5 bases each). Germline CDR1 reads SGHVS; CDR2 reads FQNEAQ. The V and J ends lost 6 bases and 0 bases respectively, with 17 bases between them. The CDR3 spans 17 residues. The CDR3 nucleotides read TGTGCCAGCAGGTCCGTGATATGGGGGACGAACACCGGGGAGCTGTTTTTT. Translated: CASRSVIWGTNTGELFF.

In its sample, this clonotype was seen a few times. The rearrangement links TRBV4-2 to TRBJ2-2; 9 bases align to TRBD2. Trimming removed 1 base from V and 6 bases from J; junction bases left unmatched: 12. Germline CDR1 and CDR2: LGHNA and YNFKEQ. The CDR3 is made up of 18 amino acids. Written as DNA, the CDR3 is TGTGCCAGCAGCCAAGCCTCCGATGGGCGGGGGGGCCCCGGGGAGCTGTTTTTT. It translates to CASSQASDGRGGPGELFF.

In this sample, this clonotype turned up many times. The chain combines TRBV12-3 or TRBV12-4 with TRBJ1-5; D remains ambiguous. Trimming shortened V by 6 bases and J by 0 bases, and 15 bases separated the two germline ends. There are 16 residues in the CDR3. CDR3 loop: CASSYGLTYSNQPQHF. The CDR3 coding sequence is TGTGCCAGCAGCTACGGACTGACTTATAGCAATCAGCCCCAGCATTTT.

Many counts were recorded for this clonotype. V is TRBV27 and J is TRBJ2-7, with 9 bases aligning to TRBD1. The junction had 2 bases not matched to a gene; V was cut back by 0 bases and J by 2 bases. This CDR3 has 15 residues. CDR1 is MNHEY and CDR2 is SMNVEV in the germline V gene (reference sequence). DNA for the CDR3: TGTGCCAGCAGTTTATCGGGACAGGGAACCTACGAGCAGTACGTC. Translating gives CASSLSGQGTYEQYV.

This clonotype was picked up many times. V gene TRBV7-9 combines with J gene TRBJ1-1; D remains unclear. Germline V gene sequence: CDR1 SEHNR, CDR2 FQNEAQ (reference sequence). The CDR3 runs to 15 residues. Trimming took off 5 bases at V and 3 bases at J, with 16 bases between the two ends. CDR3 nucleotide sequence: TGTGCCAGCAGCCCGAGTACGGCAACCCACACTGAAGCTTTCTTT. Its translation is CASSPSTATHTEAFF.

The rearrangement links TRBV7-8 to TRBJ2-7; 7 bases match TRBD1. V was clipped by 5 bases and J by 1 base; unmatched bases: 11. Germline V CDR1 and CDR2: SGHVS, FQNEAQ. The CDR3 length is 16 residues. CDR3 DNA: TGTGCCAGCAGCGCGCGAGCCGGGACAGATTCCTACGAGCAGTACGTC. It is translated as CASSARAGTDSYEQYV.

This clonotype was found a few times. The genes are TRBV5-5 and TRBJ2-6, with a weak D call TRBD1 (6 bases). CDR1 is SGHKS, CDR2 YYEKEE, per germline (reference sequence). Trimming pared 2 bases from V and 1 base from J, leaving 19 bases between. The CDR3 loop spans 19 amino acids. The CDR3 sequence is CASSLSPHPRGSGANVLTF. CDR3 bases: TGTGCCAGCAGCTTATCACCCCACCCTAGGGGGTCTGGGGCCAACGTCCTGACTTTC.